The next 16 T cell receptor beta chains were all read from a single sample in a study of OX40 agonist ivuxolimab in advanced cancers. TCRdb keeps only in-frame clones here, not all; method: immunoSEQ multiplex PCR. The table has under 95,000 clones, 75% to 90% seen once. The specimen was CD4+ or CD8+ T cells sorted from blood, collected in a trial of the OX40 agonist ivuxolimab. The receptors here all came from an adult with an advanced solid tumor such as melanoma, head and neck, liver or kidney cancer.

The chain combines TRBV5-1 with TRBJ2-5, with TRBD2 identical over 7 bases. The CDR3 runs 15 residues. Germline CDR1 is SGHRS and CDR2 is YFSETQ. The V segment lost 6 bases and the J segment 2 bases; nucleotides outside the gene matches: 10. The DNA for the CDR3 is TGCGCCAGCACCCCCAGGACTAGAAGGCAAGAGACCCAGTACTTC. Protein product: CASTPRTRRQETQYF.

The rearrangement uses TRBV29-1 and TRBJ1-3; D not resolved. The CDR3 covers 14 residues. V dropped 3 bases and J dropped 4 bases, with 13 bases sitting between them. Per the germline V gene, CDR1 is SQVTM and CDR2 is ANQGSEA. The CDR3 DNA is TGCAGCGTTGAGGAGACCAACGTCGGAAACACCATATATTTT. Residues: CSVEETNVGNTIYF.

The chain employs TRBV5-1 and TRBJ2-7, with D perhaps matching TRBD2 (7 bases). CDR1 is SGHRS, CDR2 YFSETQ, per germline. The V end lost 4 bases, the J end lost 4 bases, and 15 bases lay between the germline ends. The CDR3 is made up of 14 amino acids. The CDR3 DNA follows: TGCGCCAGCAGCAGAACCCGGGGGGCGTACGAGCAGTACTTC. Residues: CASSRTRGAYEQYF.

This chain links TRBV18 with TRBJ2-4; tentatively, D is TRBD1 (5 bases). CDR1 and CDR2 (germline): KGHSH, LQKENI. The CDR3 runs to 14 residues. V lost 6 bases and J 2 bases, leaving 11 bases between the germline ends. In DNA form, the CDR3 reads TGTGCCAGCTCCTCGGCAGGGACCAAAAACATTCAGTACTTC. The encoded protein is CASSSAGTKNIQYF.

The chain combines TRBV5-5 with TRBJ2-5; TRBD2 matches 14 bases. Per the germline V gene, CDR1 is SGHKS and CDR2 is YYEKEE (reference sequence). There are 18 residues in the CDR3. Losses at the gene ends were 4 bases for V and 2 bases for J; bases not matched to a gene: 10. CDR3 sequence reads: CASSLGLAGAHIQETQYF. The CDR3, as DNA: TGTGCCAGCAGCCTGGGACTAGCGGGGGCCCACATTCAAGAGACCCAGTACTTC.

This sequence joins TRBV21-1 and TRBJ2-3; the table's D call, TRBD1, was not checked against the DNA. TRBV21-1 is a recognized pseudogene. The CDR3 extends over 17 amino acids. Here the CDR3 reads CASSKIGVCGYTDTQYF. Written as DNA, the CDR3 is TGTGCCAGCAGCAAAATAGGGGTTTGCGGCTACACAGATACGCAGTATTTT.

The chain links TRBV28 to TRBJ1-2; D gene uncertain. CDR1 is MDHEN and CDR2 is SYDVKM in the germline V gene. Deletions cut 5 bases from V and 7 bases from J, with 17 bases between. The CDR3 loop spans 14 amino acids. This CDR3 reads CASSPRWNSGGYTF. The CDR3, as DNA: TGTGCCAGCAGTCCCAGGTGGAATAGTGGTGGCTACACCTTC.

This chain uses TRBV5-1 with TRBJ2-7; tentatively, D is TRBD1 (5 bases). CDR1 SGHRS and CDR2 YFSETQ come from the germline V gene. Trimming left V 4 bases short and J 4 bases short, with 18 bases between. CDR3 length equals 15 residues. The CDR3: CASSVGTGISYEQYF. The CDR3 DNA reads TGCGCCAGCAGCGTGGGAACAGGCATTTCGTACGAGCAGTACTTC. The whole variable domain, filled in from reference TRBV5-1 and TRBJ2-7, reads KAGVTQTPRYLIKTRGQQVTLSCSPISGHRSVSWYQQTPGQGLQFLFEYFSETQRNKGNFPGRFSGRQFSNSRSEMNVSTLELGDSALYLCASSVGTGISYEQYFGPGTRLTVT.

This clone was observed a handful of times. V gene TRBV2 combines with J gene TRBJ1-4; maybe TRBD1 (6 bases). The germline V and J ends were trimmed by 2 bases and 8 bases, with 15 bases remaining between them. CDR1 is SNHLY, CDR2 FYNNEI, per germline. The CDR3 has 15 residues. The CDR3 DNA is TGTGCCAGCAGTGAATACGGGGGCGCTGGAGAAAAACTGTTTTTT. Encoded protein: CASSEYGGAGEKLFF.

To note about this clone: The same CDR3 arises from other DNA sequences in this sample as well. The V and J genes are TRBV5-1 and TRBJ1-1; a possible D gene is TRBD1 (5 bases). Germline V CDR1 and CDR2: SGHRS, YFSETQ. This CDR3 spans 17 amino acids. Trimming pared 4 bases from V and 1 base from J, leaving 20 bases between. The CDR3 DNA reads TGCGCCAGCAGCGTAGTGAATCGGGGCCGGGCGAACACTGAAGCTTTCTTT. Its translation is CASSVVNRGRANTEAFF.

The chain recombines TRBV2 with TRBJ2-1; 10 bases are a match to TRBD2. Germline CDR1 and CDR2: SNHLY and FYNNEI. The J segment lost 7 bases and the V segment lost 7 bases, leaving 10 bases of the junction unmatched. The CDR3 covers 15 residues. Here the CDR3 reads CASTQGGSGRNEQFF. CDR3 in DNA: TGTGCCAGCACTCAGGGGGGTAGCGGGAGGAATGAGCAGTTCTTC.

CDR3 nucleotide sequence: TGTGCCAGCTCACCCCCACTCGGACAGGGGGGGCAAGAGACCCAGTACTTC. This gives the protein CASSPPLGQGGQETQYF. The chain employs TRBV18 and TRBJ2-5; 10 nucleotides line up with TRBD1. The J segment lost 2 bases and the V segment lost 3 bases, leaving 9 bases of the junction unmatched. CDR1 and CDR2 (germline): KGHSH, LQKENI. The CDR3 extends over 17 amino acids.

This chain uses TRBV5-1 with TRBJ2-3, with a possible D match to TRBD1 (6 bases). The CDR3 has 15 residues. The V and J ends lost 6 bases and 0 bases respectively, with 14 bases between them. CDR1 and CDR2 from the germline V gene are SGHRS and YFSETQ. CDR3 protein: CASNDGQYSTDTQYF. CDR3 nucleotide sequence: TGCGCCAGCAACGATGGACAGTACAGCACAGATACGCAGTATTTT. The complete variable domain, with remaining parts taken from reference TRBV5-1 and TRBJ2-3, reads KAGVTQTPRYLIKTRGQQVTLSCSPISGHRSVSWYQQTPGQGLQFLFEYFSETQRNKGNFPGRFSGRQFSNSRSEMNVSTLELGDSALYLCASNDGQYSTDTQYFGPGTRLTVL.

This clone was seen a single time. The rearrangement links TRBV7-6 to TRBJ2-7; 9 bases agree with TRBD1. Trimming took 2 bases from V and 5 from J; bases not matched to a gene: 7. CDR1 and CDR2 (germline): SGHVS, FNYEAQ. The CDR3 is made up of 15 amino acids. The chain's CDR3 is CASSLYSGQGNEQYF. The CDR3 DNA follows: TGTGCCAGCAGCTTATATTCAGGACAGGGGAACGAGCAGTACTTC.

CDR3 region: CASSYTEGNTIYF. CDR3 nucleotides: TGTGCCAGCAGTTACACCGAGGGAAACACCATATATTTT. This chain uses TRBV6-5 with TRBJ1-3; D gene ambiguous. The CDR3 covers 13 residues. V was shortened by 2 bases and J by 4 bases, with 6 bases between the two germline ends. Germline CDR1 and CDR2: MNHEY and SVGAGI.

The J gene is TRBJ1-6, the V gene TRBV7-6; weak D call: TRBD1 (6 bases). V shed 5 bases and J shed 7 bases, with 12 bases lying between them. The germline V gene encodes CDR1 SGHVS and CDR2 FNYEAQ. The CDR3 loop spans 14 amino acids. CDR3 bases: TGTGCCAGCAGCACAGGACAGCGGAATTCACCCCTCCACTTT. Amino acid sequence: CASSTGQRNSPLHF.